A single sample is the source of the 19 T cell receptor beta chains below, sequenced in a study of blood T cell repertoires in COVID-19. TCRdb's copy holds only in-frame clones and misses some; the assay was immunoSEQ multiplex PCR. In the table there are a few hundred thousand clones, more than 70% of which are singletons. Input material: peripheral blood. The receptor source for this set is an elderly man with acute or convalescent COVID-19.

The chain couples TRBV28 to TRBJ2-1; 9 bases align to TRBD2. The germline gives CDR1 MDHEN, CDR2 SYDVKM. CDR3 size: 14 residues. The trim removed 7 bases at V and 3 bases at J, leaving 4 bases unmatched. The CDR3 DNA sequence: TGTGCCAGCAATGGGCGGGGGGGCTACAATGAGCAGTTCTTC. Translated, it gives CASNGRGGYNEQFF.

The V and J genes are TRBV10-3 and TRBJ1-1; 7 nucleotides align to TRBD1. Germline CDR1 is ENHRY and CDR2 is SYGVKD. The CDR3 has 14 residues. Unmatched junction bases numbered 5, after V lost 6 bases and J lost 1 base. The CDR3 DNA follows: TGTGCCATCAGCCTGGACAGGCAGAACACTGAAGCTTTCTTT. Encoded protein: CAISLDRQNTEAFF.

The V gene is TRBV7-6, the J gene TRBJ2-5, with 12 nucleotides matching TRBD2. The CDR3 contains 19 residues. Germline CDR1 and CDR2: SGHVS and FNYEAQ. V lost 2 bases to trimming and J lost 1 base; unmatched junction nucleotides: 11. The CDR3 DNA follows: TGTGCCAGCAGCTTAAGGGCTAGCGGGGGGGCGGCAGTCCAAGAGACCCAGTACTTC. Protein sequence: CASSLRASGGAAVQETQYF.

This clone was seen a single time. The rearrangement links TRBV6-5 to TRBJ2-3, with D unclear. Trimming shortened V by 7 bases and J by 6 bases, and 11 bases separated the two germline ends. Germline CDR1 and CDR2: MNHEY and SVGAGI. This CDR3 has 12 amino acids. The CDR3 DNA is TGTGCCAGCAAACTAAACGAGGATACGCAGTATTTT. It codes for CASKLNEDTQYF.

The rearrangement links TRBV5-1 to TRBJ1-1; D remains ambiguous. From germline, CDR1 is SGHRS and CDR2 YFSETQ. Between the trimmed V and J ends, which lost 4 bases and 0 bases, there was a span of 13 bases. CDR3 size: 15 residues. CDR3 in amino acids: CASSPQDTLNTEAFF. DNA of the CDR3: TGCGCCAGCAGCCCGCAAGATACTCTGAACACTGAAGCTTTCTTT.

The V call is TRBV9, the J call TRBJ2-4, with D possibly matching TRBD2 (6 bases). The V gene lost 2 bases and the J gene lost 0 bases, with 15 bases spanning the gap. The V gene's germline CDR1 is SGDLS and CDR2 YYNGEE. The CDR3 runs 17 residues. Written as DNA, the CDR3 is TGTGCCAGCAGCGTTGAGCCCTGGGGACTAGCCAAAAACATTCAGTACTTC. Protein sequence: CASSVEPWGLAKNIQYF.

The chain employs TRBV5-1 and TRBJ1-1; TRBD1 matches 10 bases. The CDR3 has 15 residues. Per germline, CDR1 SGHRS and CDR2 YFSETQ. V was clipped by 6 bases and J by 2 bases; unmatched bases: 7. The CDR3 reads CASTRDRGSNTEAFF. As DNA, the CDR3 is TGCGCCAGCACCCGGGACAGGGGCTCCAACACTGAAGCTTTCTTT.

This chain links TRBV29-1 with TRBJ1-1; no clear D gene. In germline, CDR1 is SQVTM, CDR2 ANQGSEA. V was pared by 7 bases and J by 3 bases, with 12 bases between. CDR3 length: 12 residues. The CDR3 region has the DNA TGCAGCGGGGGTGAGAGGGACACTGAAGCTTTCTTT. Encoded protein: CSGGERDTEAFF. The full variable domain, with the rest looked up from reference TRBV29-1 and TRBJ1-1, is SAVISQKPSRDICQRGTSLTIQCQVDSQVTMMFWYRQQPGQSLTLIATANQGSEATYESGFVIDKFPISRPNLTFSTLTVSNMSPEDSSIYLCSGGERDTEAFFGQGTRLTVV.

V and J are TRBV9 and TRBJ2-2; D ambiguous. The CDR3 extends over 12 amino acids. Between the trimmed V and J ends, which lost 4 bases and 2 bases, there was a span of 3 bases. Germline V gives CDR1 SGDLS, CDR2 YYNGEE. The CDR3 bases are TGTGCCAGCAGCTTAAACACCGGGGAGCTGTTTTTT. Its translation: CASSLNTGELFF.

This rearrangement joins TRBV2 to TRBJ2-1, with 9 bases identical to TRBD2. CDR1 SNHLY and CDR2 FYNNEI come from the germline V gene. This CDR3 has 15 residues. The J segment lost 7 bases and the V segment lost 2 bases, leaving 6 bases of the junction unmatched. In nucleotides, the CDR3 is TGTGCCAGCAGTGAAAGGGGTAGCGGGGGAAATGAGCAGTTCTTC. It codes for CASSERGSGGNEQFF.

The V call is TRBV19, the J call TRBJ1-5; tentative D call: TRBD1 (6 bases). The germline V and J ends were trimmed by 3 bases and 7 bases, with 19 bases remaining between them. The germline V gene has CDR1 LNHDA and CDR2 SQIVND (reference sequence). This CDR3 spans 16 amino acids. Here the CDR3 DNA reads TGTGCCAGTAGTATGGTAGGGGGGGCGAGAGGGCAGCCCCAGCATTTT. It is translated as CASSMVGGARGQPQHF.

V gene TRBV6-5 combines with J gene TRBJ1-2; TRBD1 aligns across 8 bases. The length of the CDR3 is 15 residues. After removal of 2 bases from V and 1 base from J, the junction contained 3 bases not matched to a gene. In germline, CDR1 is MNHEY, CDR2 SVGAGI. CDR3 DNA: TGTGCCAGCAGTTACGGGGACAGGTTTAACTATGGCTACACCTTC. Its translation is CASSYGDRFNYGYTF.

The gene calls are TRBV2 and TRBJ1-5; a possible D gene is TRBD1 (6 bases). Looked up from germline, CDR1 is SNHLY and CDR2 is FYNNEI. CDR3 length equals 16 residues. The ends were cut back, 6 bases at V and 5 bases at J, with 20 bases in the middle. DNA of the CDR3: TGTGCCAGCAGCCAACTTTTTGGGACACCTGATCAGCCCCAGCATTTT. Its protein product is CASSQLFGTPDQPQHF.

The chain couples TRBV5-6 to TRBJ2-3, with TRBD2 matching over 8 bases. After removal of 6 bases from V and 0 bases from J, the junction contained 9 bases not matched to a gene. The V gene's germline CDR1 is SGHDT and CDR2 YYEEEE. The CDR3 is 16 residues long. CDR3 region: CASTFGGGHSTDTQYF. CDR3 DNA: TGTGCCAGCACCTTCGGGGGGGGGCATAGCACAGATACGCAGTATTTT.

The rearrangement links TRBV19 to TRBJ1-6; TRBD1 matches at 10 bases. The V gene end was trimmed by 7 bases and the J gene end by 6 bases; junction bases not matched to a gene: 9. This CDR3 has 16 amino acids. The germline CDR1 and CDR2 sequences are LNHDA and SQIVND (reference sequence). The CDR3 loop reads CASTAGDRGTNSPLHF. The CDR3 DNA is TGTGCCAGTACCGCCGGGGACAGGGGAACTAATTCACCCCTCCACTTT.

The rearrangement uses TRBV4-3 and TRBJ1-2; TRBD1 agrees at 7 bases. Germline V gene sequence: CDR1 LGHNA, CDR2 YSLEER. With 2 bases clipped from V and 4 bases from J, the junction kept 7 bases outside the gene matches. There are 15 residues in the CDR3. The DNA of the CDR3 is TGCGCCAGCAGCCAAACACAGGGGAACAGCTATGGCTACACCTTC. Residues: CASSQTQGNSYGYTF.

CDR3 bases: TGTGCCAGCAGCTTGGATTACAGGGGCAGCAATCAGCCCCAGCATTTT. This encodes CASSLDYRGSNQPQHF. The V and J genes are TRBV7-8 and TRBJ1-5; 7 positions agree with TRBD1. Germline CDR1 and CDR2: SGHVS and FQNEAQ. V gave up 3 bases and J gave up 1 base; unmatched junction bases: 6. The CDR3 loop spans 16 amino acids.

The gene calls are TRBV28 and TRBJ1-4; 8 positions match TRBD1. Germline CDR1 is MDHEN and CDR2 is SYDVKM. Trimming removed 2 bases from V and 2 bases from J; junction bases left unmatched: 10. The CDR3 runs to 18 residues. Here the CDR3 DNA reads TGTGCCAGCAGTTTAGGCTCGGGCAGGGGGCACACTAATGAAAAACTGTTTTTT. It yields the protein CASSLGSGRGHTNEKLFF. Full variable domain (outside the CDR3, taken from reference TRBV28 and TRBJ1-4): DVKVTQSSRYLVKRTGEKVFLECVQDMDHENMFWYRQDPGLGLRLIYFSYDVKMKEKGDIPEGYSVSREKKERFSLILESASTNQTSMYLCASSLGSGRGHTNEKLFFGSGTQLSVL.

This clone was seen a single time. Germline and junction disagree at one end, which may indicate a read error. The CDR3 sequence: CASSRQGNPGELFF. The CDR3 region has the DNA TGTGCCAGCAGTCGACAGGGGAACCCCGGGGAGCTGTTTTTT. V usage is TRBV28 and J usage is TRBJ2-2, with 8 positions matching TRBD1. Germline CDR1 MDHEN, CDR2 SYDVKM. This CDR3 is built from 14 residues.